This passage covers 25 T cell receptor beta chains from one sample sequenced in a study of beta chain features in type 1 diabetes. Expressed TCRB transcripts were sequenced, since all the RNA that had been isolated was reverse transcribed. Sequencing used immunoSEQ multiplex PCR; TCRdb keeps in-frame clones, though not all of them. Of fewer than 110,000 clones in the sample, approximately 30% were seen once. These receptors' antigens are unknown. Overall study findings and caveats: Moderate but significant shortening of TCRB CDR3s was recorded in all four CD4+ subsets from Type 1 diabetes patients.

The material sequenced was central memory CD4+ T cells from blood. All receptors derive from a woman in her late teens or twenties with type 1 diabetes.

This clone occurred a few times. V usage is TRBV5-1 and J usage is TRBJ2-5, with D possibly being TRBD2 (6 bases). The CDR3 is 14 amino acids. Trimming left V 4 bases short and J 2 bases short, with 12 bases between. Looked up from germline, CDR1 is SGHRS and CDR2 is YFSETQ. Here the CDR3 DNA reads TGCGCCAGCAGCCGGGCTAGCGAACAAGAGACCCAGTACTTC. Translation: CASSRASEQETQYF.

This clone has just a few counts. V gene TRBV20-1 combines with J gene TRBJ1-1, with D unresolved. This CDR3 contains 11 residues. The germline V gene encodes CDR1 DFQATT and CDR2 SNEGSKA (reference sequence). V was trimmed by 5 bases and J by 11 bases, leaving 15 bases between them. The CDR3 bases are TGCAGTGCTGCGCCCCGAGAAGAGGCTTTCTTT. Translated: CSAAPREEAFF.

This clone has more than one count but fewer than ten. The chain couples TRBV19 to TRBJ1-5, with D possibly being TRBD1 (5 bases). The CDR3 is made up of 18 amino acids. CDR1 is LNHDA and CDR2 is SQIVND in the germline V gene (reference sequence). The ends were cut back, 4 bases at V and 0 bases at J, with 19 bases in the middle. Here the CDR3 DNA reads TGTGCCAGTAGTAGCGGGACCTCGGTATTCGGTAGCAATCAGCCCCAGCATTTT. It specifies CASSSGTSVFGSNQPQHF. The whole variable domain, remainder taken from reference TRBV19 and TRBJ1-5, is DGGITQSPKYLFRKEGQNVTLSCEQNLNHDAMYWYRQDPGQGLRLIYYSQIVNDFQKGDIAEGYSVSREKKESFPLTVTSAQKNPTAFYLCASSSGTSVFGSNQPQHFGDGTRLSIL.

This clone was detected only a few times. This chain connects TRBV7-2 to TRBJ2-1, with D tentatively TRBD2 (6 bases). The V and J ends lost 3 bases and 5 bases respectively, with 14 bases between them. Per germline, CDR1 SGHTA and CDR2 FQGNSA. The length of the CDR3 is 15 residues. The CDR3 region has the DNA TGTGCCAGCAGCTTTCGGAGCGGGCTTAACAATGAGCAGTTCTTC. Protein: CASSFRSGLNNEQFF.

This clone came up a few times. The chain employs TRBV30 and TRBJ1-2; maybe TRBD1 (5 bases). This CDR3 is built from 15 residues. With 0 bases removed from V and 0 bases from J, the gap between germline ends came to 11 bases. The germline gives CDR1 GTSNPN, CDR2 SVGIG (reference sequence). This chain's CDR3 is CAWSVRGPPNYGYTF. CDR3 nucleotides: TGTGCCTGGAGTGTAAGGGGTCCCCCTAACTATGGCTACACCTTC. The full variable domain, rest sourced from reference TRBV30 and TRBJ1-2, is SQTIHQWPATLVQPVGSPLSLECTVEGTSNPNLYWYRQAAGRGLQLLFYSVGIGQISSEVPQNLSASRPQDRQFILSSKKLLLSDSGFYLCAWSVRGPPNYGYTFGSGTRLTVV.

In its sample, this clone was seen many times. CDR3 in amino acids: CASSLGQHNEQFF. The CDR3 bases are TGTGCCAGCAGCCTGGGACAGCACAATGAGCAGTTCTTC. The chain employs TRBV7-3 and TRBJ2-1; 7 bases map to TRBD1. The germline V gene has CDR1 SGHTA and CDR2 FQGTGA. With 5 bases clipped from V and 5 bases from J, the junction kept 3 bases outside the gene matches. This CDR3 has 13 amino acids.

This clone has a single count. The V and J genes are TRBV2 and TRBJ2-7, with D maybe TRBD1 (5 bases). Trimming stripped 6 bases from V and 5 bases from J, with 17 bases between. This CDR3 has 14 amino acids. CDR1 and CDR2 (germline): SNHLY, FYNNEI. The CDR3, as DNA: TGTGCCAGCAGCCCTGACAGAAGGTTCCACGAGCAGTACGTC. Its protein product is CASSPDRRFHEQYV.

The chain recombines TRBV7-8 with TRBJ2-3; D is ambiguous. The CDR3 covers 15 residues. V was pared by 3 bases and J by 1 base, with 11 bases between. The V gene's germline CDR1 is SGHVS and CDR2 FQNEAQ. The DNA of the CDR3 is TGTGCCAGCAGCTTCCCCAGCGTAGGCACAGATACGCAGTATTTT. The encoded protein is CASSFPSVGTDTQYF.

V and J are TRBV11-1 and TRBJ2-1; weak D call: TRBD2 (5 bases). Germline CDR1 and CDR2: SGHAT and FQDESV (reference sequence). There are 15 residues in the CDR3. Trimming removed 8 bases at V and 2 bases at J, with 16 bases between. For the CDR3, the DNA is TGTGCCAGCTTGAGAGGGAGCCTCCCCTACAATGAGCAGTTCTTC. Translated: CASLRGSLPYNEQFF.

The sample holds a few counts of this clone. The chain couples TRBV2 to TRBJ2-7, with TRBD1 as a possible D gene (6 bases). The CDR3 covers 14 residues. In germline, CDR1 is SNHLY, CDR2 FYNNEI. Trimming removed 7 bases from V and 3 bases from J, with 16 bases in between. Here the CDR3 DNA reads TGTGCCAGCAAGCGACAGGAGGTAGGCTACGAGCAGTACTTC. It codes for CASKRQEVGYEQYF.

The rearrangement links TRBV28 to TRBJ2-3, with TRBD1 identical over 8 bases. V trimming: 7 bases; J trimming: 4 bases; junction bases outside the gene matches: 13. Germline CDR1 MDHEN, CDR2 SYDVKM. This CDR3 contains 16 residues. As DNA, the CDR3 is TGTGCCAGCAATCTCATAGGACAGGGCCGGGCAGATACGCAGTATTTT. Its translation is CASNLIGQGRADTQYF.

CDR3 protein: CASRQDRRGWSGYTF. CDR3 bases: TGTGCCAGCAGACAGGACAGGCGTGGGTGGAGTGGCTACACCTTC. This chain links TRBV13 with TRBJ1-2, with 7 bases aligning to TRBD1. The J segment lost 7 bases and the V segment lost 6 bases, leaving 14 bases of the junction unmatched. Germline V gene lookup returns CDR1 PRHDT and CDR2 FYEKMQ (reference sequence). CDR3 length: 15 residues.

This clone was detected only a few times. The chain employs TRBV7-2 and TRBJ2-1, with TRBD2 identical over 11 bases. Germline V gene data show CDR1 as SGHTA and CDR2 as FQGNSA. V was clipped by 5 bases and J by 6 bases; unmatched bases: 9. This CDR3 is built from 16 residues. CDR3 amino acids: CASSPVAGGMGNEQFF. The CDR3 bases are TGTGCCAGCAGCCCAGTAGCGGGAGGGATGGGCAATGAGCAGTTCTTC.

This clone appeared a few times. This rearrangement joins TRBV11-2 to TRBJ1-2; 7 nucleotides line up with TRBD1. The junction had 5 bases not matched to a gene; V was cut back by 5 bases and J by 5 bases. Germline V gives CDR1 SGHAT, CDR2 FQNNGV. The CDR3 runs to 13 residues. CDR3 residues: CASSKGQTYGYTF. CDR3 DNA sequence: TGTGCCAGCAGCAAGGGACAGACATATGGCTACACCTTC.

The table lists this clone with a few counts. The chain combines TRBV7-9 with TRBJ2-5, with D possibly matching TRBD2 (6 bases). CDR3 length equals 15 residues. The germline V gene encodes CDR1 SEHNR and CDR2 FQNEAQ (reference sequence). V gave up 5 bases and J gave up 2 bases, with 15 bases separating them. The CDR3 bases are TGTGCCAGCAGCCCCTCGCTGGGACTTCAAGAGACCCAGTACTTC. Translated, it gives CASSPSLGLQETQYF.

This clone was seen a handful of times. The chain recombines TRBV7-2 with TRBJ1-1; 8 nucleotides agree with TRBD1. The CDR3 totals 14 residues. From germline, CDR1 is SGHTA and CDR2 FQGNSA. The trim removed 5 bases at V and 1 base at J, leaving 3 bases unmatched. The CDR3 spells CASSPGQGNTEAFF. CDR3 DNA: TGTGCCAGCAGCCCCGGACAGGGGAACACTGAAGCTTTCTTT.

This chain uses TRBV7-2 with TRBJ2-1, with 13 bases identical to TRBD2. From germline, CDR1 is SGHTA and CDR2 FQGNSA. The CDR3 has 17 residues. The trim removed 5 bases at V and 0 bases at J, leaving 4 bases unmatched. The DNA of the CDR3 is TGTGCCAGCAGCCCGACTAGCGGGAGGATCTCCTACAATGAGCAGTTCTTC. Translation gives CASSPTSGRISYNEQFF.

V usage is TRBV28 and J usage is TRBJ2-3; 12 bases line up with TRBD1. Germline lookup yields CDR1 MDHEN and CDR2 SYDVKM. J lost 7 bases, V lost 6 bases, and 11 bases had no gene match. The CDR3 length is 16 residues. Here the CDR3 DNA reads TGTGCCAGCAGCCCCCTCCCGGGACAGGGGGCGAATACGCAGTATTTT. It specifies CASSPLPGQGANTQYF. The whole variable domain, remainder taken from reference TRBV28 and TRBJ2-3, is DVKVTQSSRYLVKRTGEKVFLECVQDMDHENMFWYRQDPGLGLRLIYFSYDVKMKEKGDIPEGYSVSREKKERFSLILESASTNQTSMYLCASSPLPGQGANTQYFGPGTRLTVL.

The rearrangement links TRBV6-5 to TRBJ2-1, with 12 positions matching TRBD2. The trim removed 6 bases at V and 5 bases at J, leaving 5 bases unmatched. Germline-derived CDR1 and CDR2 are MNHEY and SVGAGI. The CDR3 spans 15 residues. The CDR3 DNA follows: TGTGCCAGCAGAAAAACTAGCGGGAGGAACAATGAGCAGTTCTTC. Translated, it gives CASRKTSGRNNEQFF.

This chain joins TRBV15 and TRBJ1-5; a possible D gene is TRBD1 (5 bases). The CDR3 is made up of 17 amino acids. Per the germline V gene, CDR1 is LNHNV and CDR2 is YYDKDF (reference sequence). V was trimmed by 3 bases and J by 2 bases, leaving 17 bases between them. The CDR3 DNA reads TGTGCCACCAGCAGGGGCGAGGGGAGGGAAGGCAATCAGCCCCAGCATTTT. Translation gives CATSRGEGREGNQPQHF.

V usage is TRBV7-6 and J usage is TRBJ2-7; possible D gene TRBD1, 6 bases. Germline CDR1 SGHVS, CDR2 FNYEAQ. The CDR3 has 12 residues. The V gene lost 4 bases and the J gene lost 6 bases, with 10 bases spanning the gap. As DNA, the CDR3 is TGTGCCAGCAGCTCCAGGGGCGGCGAGCAGTACTTC. As protein: CASSSRGGEQYF.

This clone was counted only a few times. The J gene is TRBJ2-3, the V gene TRBV28; 10 bases agree with TRBD2. Trimming at V came to 7 bases and at J to 6 bases, leaving 16 bases not matched to a gene. The CDR3 runs 17 residues. The germline CDR1 and CDR2 sequences are MDHEN and SYDVKM. CDR3 sequence: CASNPVGSSGRLDTQYF. The CDR3 coding sequence is TGTGCCAGCAATCCGGTTGGGAGTAGCGGGAGGTTGGATACGCAGTATTTT.

This clone was seen a handful of times. The rearrangement joins TRBV5-4 to TRBJ2-3; D may be TRBD2 (6 bases). CDR3 length: 12 residues. Deletions cut 0 bases from V and 9 bases from J, with 8 bases between. Germline lookup yields CDR1 SGHNT and CDR2 YYREEE (reference sequence). CDR3 DNA sequence: TGTGCCAGCAGCTTGGTAGCGGAAACGCAGTATTTT. Its translation is CASSLVAETQYF. The entire variable domain, with the rest obtained from reference TRBV5-4 and TRBJ2-3, is as follows: ETGVTQSPTHLIKTRGQQVTLRCSSQSGHNTVSWYQQALGQGPQFIFQYYREEENGRGNFPPRFSGLQFPNYSSELNVNALELDDSALYLCASSLVAETQYFGPGTRLTVL.

The rearrangement uses TRBV5-1 and TRBJ1-2; the D gene is possibly TRBD1 (6 bases). The V gene's germline CDR1 is SGHRS and CDR2 YFSETQ. The CDR3 length is 15 residues. Deletions cut 0 bases from V and 2 bases from J, with 11 bases between. For the CDR3, the DNA is TGCGCCAGCAGCTTGGAGGCAGGGGCCAACTATGGCTACACCTTC. Protein: CASSLEAGANYGYTF.

The genes are TRBV10-2 and TRBJ1-1; possible D gene TRBD1, 6 bases. Germline values: CDR1 WSHSY, CDR2 SAAADI. V was pared by 3 bases and J by 4 bases, with 12 bases between. The CDR3 contains 14 residues. CDR3 sequence (DNA): TGCGCCAGCAGTGAATTGGGAGGGGGCACTGAAGCTTTCTTT. Protein sequence: CASSELGGGTEAFF.